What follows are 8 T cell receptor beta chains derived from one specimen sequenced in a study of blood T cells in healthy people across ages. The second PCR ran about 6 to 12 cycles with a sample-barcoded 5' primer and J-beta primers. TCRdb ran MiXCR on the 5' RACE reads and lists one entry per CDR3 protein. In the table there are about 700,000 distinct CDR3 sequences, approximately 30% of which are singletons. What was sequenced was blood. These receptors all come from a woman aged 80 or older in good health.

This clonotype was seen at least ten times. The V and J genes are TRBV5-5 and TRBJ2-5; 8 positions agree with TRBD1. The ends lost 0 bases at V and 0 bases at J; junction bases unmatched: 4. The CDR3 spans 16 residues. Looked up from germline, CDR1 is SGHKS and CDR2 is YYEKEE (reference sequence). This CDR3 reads CASSLAGTGNQETQYF. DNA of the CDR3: TGTGCCAGCAGCTTGGCCGGGACAGGAAACCAAGAGACCCAGTACTTC.

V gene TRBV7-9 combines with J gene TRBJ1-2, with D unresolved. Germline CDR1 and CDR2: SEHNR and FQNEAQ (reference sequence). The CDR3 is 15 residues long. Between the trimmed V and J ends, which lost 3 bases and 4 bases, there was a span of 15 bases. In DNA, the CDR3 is TGTGCCAGCAGCTTGAGGCAGCCTAGGGTCTATGGCTACACCTTC. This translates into CASSLRQPRVYGYTF. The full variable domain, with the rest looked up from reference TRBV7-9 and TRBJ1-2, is DTGVSQNPRHKITKRGQNVTFRCDPISEHNRLYWYRQTLGQGPEFLTYFQNEAQLEKSRLLSDRFSAERPKGSFSTLEIQRTEQGDSAMYLCASSLRQPRVYGYTFGSGTRLTVV.

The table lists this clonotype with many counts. In nucleotides, the CDR3 is TGTGCCAGCAGTTACGGTGGGGCGGGGGGGCGAATTGAGCAGTTCTTC. The encoded protein is CASSYGGAGGRIEQFF. The chain combines TRBV6-2 or TRBV6-3 with TRBJ2-1; 9 bases agree with TRBD2. The V and J ends lost 2 bases and 9 bases, in that order; junction bases with no gene match: 11. Germline V gene sequence: CDR1 MNHEY, CDR2 SVGEGT. The CDR3 sequence is 16 residues long.

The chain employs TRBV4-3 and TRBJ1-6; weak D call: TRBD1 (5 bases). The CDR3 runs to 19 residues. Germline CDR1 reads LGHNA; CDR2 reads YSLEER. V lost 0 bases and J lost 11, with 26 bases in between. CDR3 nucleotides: TGCGCCAGCAGCCAAGAGATAGTCGCAGGGCTCATTTTAATTACACCCCTCCACTTT. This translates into CASSQEIVAGLILITPLHF.

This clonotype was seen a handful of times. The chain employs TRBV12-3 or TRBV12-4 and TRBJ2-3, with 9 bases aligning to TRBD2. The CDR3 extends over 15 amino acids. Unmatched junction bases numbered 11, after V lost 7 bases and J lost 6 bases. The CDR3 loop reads CASMRQASGVDTQYF. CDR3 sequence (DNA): TGTGCCAGCATGCGGCAGGCTAGCGGGGTCGATACGCAGTATTTT.

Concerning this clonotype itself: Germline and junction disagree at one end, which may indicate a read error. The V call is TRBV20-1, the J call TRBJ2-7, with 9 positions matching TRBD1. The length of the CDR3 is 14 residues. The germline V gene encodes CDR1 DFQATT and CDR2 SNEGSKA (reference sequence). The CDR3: CSARGGTGIYEQYF. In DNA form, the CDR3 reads TGCAGTGCCAGAGGAGGGACAGGGATATACGAGCAGTACTTC.

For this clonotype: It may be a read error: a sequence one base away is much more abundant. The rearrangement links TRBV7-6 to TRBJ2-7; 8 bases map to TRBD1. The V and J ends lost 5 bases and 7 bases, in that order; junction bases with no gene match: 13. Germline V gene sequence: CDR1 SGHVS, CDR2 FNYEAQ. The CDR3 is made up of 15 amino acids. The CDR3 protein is CASSLLPTGANEQYF. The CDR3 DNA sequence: TGTGCCAGCAGCCTCCTCCCGACAGGGGCCAATGAGCAGTACTTC.

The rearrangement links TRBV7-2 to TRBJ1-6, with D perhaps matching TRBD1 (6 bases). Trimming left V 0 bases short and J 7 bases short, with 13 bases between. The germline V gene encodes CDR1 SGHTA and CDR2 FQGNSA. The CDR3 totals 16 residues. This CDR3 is CASSLAQGLLNSPLHF. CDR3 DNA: TGTGCCAGCAGCTTAGCGCAGGGGCTTTTGAATTCACCCCTCCACTTT.